This T cell receptor (beta chain) was identified during a study of CD8+ T cells in alopecia areata. Findings of the study overall: Expanded CD8+ clones among the top 100, and scalp clonality, were significantly decreased by tofacitinib. Higher clonality was seen in lesional scalp than in normal scalp, especially in alopecia totalis/universalis.

In this sample, this clone turned up a few times. What it recognizes is unknown. One end of the junction does not line up with germline, which may come from a read error. After isolation, RNA underwent reverse transcription to generate cDNA as the sequencing template. The method was immunoSEQ multiplex PCR; TCRdb's version includes in-frame clones alone and lacks a portion of them. The profile shows more than 90,000 clones, 58% of them singletons. The treatment: oral pan-JAK inhibitor, 5-10 mg twice daily. CDR1 is SQVTM, CDR2 ANQGSEA, per germline. This CDR3 has 13 residues. This chain links TRBV29-1 with TRBJ1-2, with unresolved D. Sample: CD8+ T cells sorted from blood, taken at week 4, from a patient treated with tofacitinib. The sequence came from a human donor with alopecia areata. This CDR3 is CSVEGKWNYGYTF. DNA of the CDR3: TGCAGCGTGGAAGGAAAATGGAACTATGGCTACACCTTC.